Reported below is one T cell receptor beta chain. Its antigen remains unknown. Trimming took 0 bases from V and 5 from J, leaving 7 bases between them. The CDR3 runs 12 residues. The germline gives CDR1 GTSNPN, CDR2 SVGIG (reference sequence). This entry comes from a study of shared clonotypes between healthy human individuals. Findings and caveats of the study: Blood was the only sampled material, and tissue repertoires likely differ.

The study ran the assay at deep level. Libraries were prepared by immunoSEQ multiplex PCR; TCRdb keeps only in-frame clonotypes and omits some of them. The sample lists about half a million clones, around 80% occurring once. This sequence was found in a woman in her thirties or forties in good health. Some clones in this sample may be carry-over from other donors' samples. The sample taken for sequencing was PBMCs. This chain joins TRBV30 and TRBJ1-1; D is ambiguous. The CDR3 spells CAWSVVHTEAFF. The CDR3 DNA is TGTGCCTGGAGTGTTGTGCATACTGAAGCTTTCTTT.